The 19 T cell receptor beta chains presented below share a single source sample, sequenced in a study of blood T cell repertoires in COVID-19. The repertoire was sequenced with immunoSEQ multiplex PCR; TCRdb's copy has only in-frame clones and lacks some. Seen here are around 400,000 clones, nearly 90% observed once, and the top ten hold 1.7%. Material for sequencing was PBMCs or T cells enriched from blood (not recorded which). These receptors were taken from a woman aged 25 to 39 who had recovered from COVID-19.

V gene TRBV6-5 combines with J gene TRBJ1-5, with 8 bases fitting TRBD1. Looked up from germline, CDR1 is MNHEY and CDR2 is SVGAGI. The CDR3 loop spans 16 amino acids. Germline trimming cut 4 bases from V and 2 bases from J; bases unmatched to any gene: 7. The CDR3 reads CASSFTQGAGNQPQHF. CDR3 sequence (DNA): TGTGCCAGCAGTTTCACTCAGGGGGCTGGCAATCAGCCCCAGCATTTT.

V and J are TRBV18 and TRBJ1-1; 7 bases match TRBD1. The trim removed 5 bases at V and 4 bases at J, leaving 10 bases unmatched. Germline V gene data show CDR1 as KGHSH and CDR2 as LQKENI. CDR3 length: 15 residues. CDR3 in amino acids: CASSGTVMERTEAFF. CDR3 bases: TGTGCCAGCTCAGGGACAGTTATGGAACGCACTGAAGCTTTCTTT.

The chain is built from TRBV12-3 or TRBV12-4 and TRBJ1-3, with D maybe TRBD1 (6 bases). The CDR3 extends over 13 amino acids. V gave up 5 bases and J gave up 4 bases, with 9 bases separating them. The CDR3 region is CASSTGRGNTIYF. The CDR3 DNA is TGTGCCAGCAGTACAGGGCGAGGAAACACCATATATTTT.

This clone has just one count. CDR3 sequence reads: CASSGGTTYEAFF. The CDR3 nucleotides are TGTGCCAGCAGCGGGGGGACGACCTACGAAGCTTTCTTT. This chain links TRBV7-2 with TRBJ1-1; D is perhaps TRBD1 (5 bases). This CDR3 is built from 13 residues. Between the trimmed V and J ends, which lost 5 bases and 8 bases, there was a span of 15 bases. CDR1 is SGHTA and CDR2 is FQGNSA in the germline V gene.

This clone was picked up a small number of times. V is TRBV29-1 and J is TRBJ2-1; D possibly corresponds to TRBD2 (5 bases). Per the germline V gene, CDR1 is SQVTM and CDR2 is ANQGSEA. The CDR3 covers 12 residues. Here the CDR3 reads CTTKSGSNEQFF. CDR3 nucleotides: TGCACCACCAAGTCGGGGTCCAATGAGCAGTTCTTC.

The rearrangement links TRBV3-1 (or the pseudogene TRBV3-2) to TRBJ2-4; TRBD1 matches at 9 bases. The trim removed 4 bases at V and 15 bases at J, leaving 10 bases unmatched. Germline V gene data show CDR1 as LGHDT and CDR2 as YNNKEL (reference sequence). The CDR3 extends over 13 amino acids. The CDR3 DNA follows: TGTGCCAGCAGCCTGCGGACAGGGGCTTTTCGGTACTTC. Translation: CASSLRTGAFRYF.

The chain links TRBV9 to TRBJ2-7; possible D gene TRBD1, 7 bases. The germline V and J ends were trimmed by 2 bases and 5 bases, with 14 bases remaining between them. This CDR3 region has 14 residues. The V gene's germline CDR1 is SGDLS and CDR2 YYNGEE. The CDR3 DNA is TGTGCCAGCAGCGTTCGACAGGGAGGAGACGAGCAGTACTTC. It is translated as CASSVRQGGDEQYF.

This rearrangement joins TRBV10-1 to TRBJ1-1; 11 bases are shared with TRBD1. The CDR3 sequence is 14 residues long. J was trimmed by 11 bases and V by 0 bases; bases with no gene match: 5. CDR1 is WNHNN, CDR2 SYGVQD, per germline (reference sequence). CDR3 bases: TGCGCCAGCAGTGAGTCTGGACAGGGGGCGCGGGCTTTCTTT. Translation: CASSESGQGARAFF.

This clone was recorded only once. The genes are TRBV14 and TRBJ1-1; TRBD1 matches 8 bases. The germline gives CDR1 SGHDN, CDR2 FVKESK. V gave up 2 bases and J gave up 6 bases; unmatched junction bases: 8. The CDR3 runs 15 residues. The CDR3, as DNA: TGTGCCAGCAGCCAATCGGACAGGGTGGACGCTGAAGCTTTCTTT. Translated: CASSQSDRVDAEAFF.

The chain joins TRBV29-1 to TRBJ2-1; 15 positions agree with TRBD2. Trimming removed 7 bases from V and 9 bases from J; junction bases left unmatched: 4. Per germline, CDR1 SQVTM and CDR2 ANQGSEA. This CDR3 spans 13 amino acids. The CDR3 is CSAGLAGGGEQFF. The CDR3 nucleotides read TGCAGCGCGGGACTAGCGGGAGGAGGTGAGCAGTTCTTC.

CDR3: CASSRDRSYPRVYTF. The CDR3 nucleotides are TGTGCCAGCAGCCGGGACAGGAGCTACCCACGTGTCTACACCTTC. This chain links TRBV5-4 with TRBJ1-2; 8 nucleotides agree with TRBD1. CDR3 length equals 15 residues. Germline values: CDR1 SGHNT, CDR2 YYREEE (reference sequence). Unmatched junction bases numbered 15, after V lost 4 bases and J lost 10 bases. The whole variable domain, filled in from reference TRBV5-4 and TRBJ1-2, reads ETGVTQSPTHLIKTRGQQVTLRCSSQSGHNTVSWYQQALGQGPQFIFQYYREEENGRGNFPPRFSGLQFPNYSSELNVNALELDDSALYLCASSRDRSYPRVYTFGSGTRLTVV.

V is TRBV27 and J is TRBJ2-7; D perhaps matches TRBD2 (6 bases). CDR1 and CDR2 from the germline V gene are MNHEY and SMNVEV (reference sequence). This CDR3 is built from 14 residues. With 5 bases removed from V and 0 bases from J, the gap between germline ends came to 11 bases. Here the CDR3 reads CASSIQRVSYEQYF. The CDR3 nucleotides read TGTGCCAGCAGTATACAGCGGGTCTCCTACGAGCAGTACTTC.

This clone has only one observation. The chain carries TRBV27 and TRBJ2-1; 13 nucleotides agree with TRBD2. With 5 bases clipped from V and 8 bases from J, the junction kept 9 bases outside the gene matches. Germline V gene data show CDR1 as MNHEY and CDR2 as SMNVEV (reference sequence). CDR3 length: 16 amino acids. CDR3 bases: TGTGCCAGCAGTATCCGGACTAGCGGGAGATTAGATGAGCAGTTCTTC. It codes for CASSIRTSGRLDEQFF.

The CDR3 DNA is TGTGCCAGTAGTATAGCGCCGGGGGGCGGTCAGCCCCAGCATTTT. Encoded protein: CASSIAPGGGQPQHF. The J gene is TRBJ1-5, the V gene TRBV19; D is possibly TRBD1 (6 bases). Germline loops: CDR1 LNHDA, CDR2 SQIVND (reference sequence). V was shortened by 1 base and J by 6 bases, with 13 bases between the two germline ends. The CDR3 has 15 residues.

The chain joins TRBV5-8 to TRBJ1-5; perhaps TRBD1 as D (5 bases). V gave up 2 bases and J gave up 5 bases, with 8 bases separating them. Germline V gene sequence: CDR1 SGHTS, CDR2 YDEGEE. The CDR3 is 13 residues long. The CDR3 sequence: CASSFGGHQPQHF. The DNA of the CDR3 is TGTGCCAGCAGCTTCGGGGGTCATCAGCCCCAGCATTTT.

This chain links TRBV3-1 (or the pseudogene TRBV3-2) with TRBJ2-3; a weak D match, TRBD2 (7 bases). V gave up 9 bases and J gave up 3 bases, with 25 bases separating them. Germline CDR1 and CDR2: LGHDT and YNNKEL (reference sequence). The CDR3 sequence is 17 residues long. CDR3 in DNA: TGTGCCAGTCAAAAGGGGGGGGCCTCAGTAAAAACAGATACGCAGTATTTT. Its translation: CASQKGGASVKTDTQYF.

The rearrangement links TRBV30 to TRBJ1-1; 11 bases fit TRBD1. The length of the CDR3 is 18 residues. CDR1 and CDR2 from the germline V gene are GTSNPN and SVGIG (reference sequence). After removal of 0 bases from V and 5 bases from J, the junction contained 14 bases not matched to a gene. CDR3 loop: CAWSVGIGQGAGRTEAFF. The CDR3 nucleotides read TGTGCCTGGAGTGTTGGGATAGGACAGGGGGCAGGTAGGACTGAAGCTTTCTTT.

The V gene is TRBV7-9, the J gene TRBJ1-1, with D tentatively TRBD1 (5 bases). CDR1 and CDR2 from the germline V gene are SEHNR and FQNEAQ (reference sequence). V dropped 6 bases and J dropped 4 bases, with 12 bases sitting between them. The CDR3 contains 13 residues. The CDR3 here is CASSNNGATEAFF. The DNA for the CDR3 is TGTGCCAGCAGTAATAATGGGGCCACTGAAGCTTTCTTT.

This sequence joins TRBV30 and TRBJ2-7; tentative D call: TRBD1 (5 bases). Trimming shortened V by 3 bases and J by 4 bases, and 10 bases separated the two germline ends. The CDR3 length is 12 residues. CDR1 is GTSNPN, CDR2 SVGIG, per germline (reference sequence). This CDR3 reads CAWSWQGYEQYF. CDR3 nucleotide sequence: TGTGCCTGGAGCTGGCAGGGATACGAGCAGTACTTC.